The clone carrying this TCR beta chain was recorded many times. The target antigen is unknown. The V gene lost 3 bases and the J gene lost 4 bases, with 12 bases spanning the gap. Per germline, CDR1 DFQATT and CDR2 SNEGSKA (reference sequence). The CDR3 is 13 residues long. The data belong to a study of post-analysis software for immune sequencing data. Whole-study context: Courses of disease covered relapsing-remitting, secondary progressive and progressive-relapsing multiple sclerosis. Study-level findings and limits: Controls showed significantly higher normalized Chao1 diversity than did multiple sclerosis patients. Comparison of patients with controls showed about 5 TRBV segments more frequent in patients, TRBV5-6, TRBV5-1 and TRBV20-1 among them. Analysis by F measure revealed that same-batch samples clustered strongly together.

Incorporated into the TCR beta cDNA libraries were unique molecular identifiers, which served to reduce PCR and sequencing biases. When about 0.95 to 10 million T cells were used, they gave some 520,000 cDNA molecules. TCRdb re-called the PCR reads with MiXCR, one entry per CDR3 protein. Seen here are roughly 200,000 distinct CDR3 sequences, 29% observed once, and the top ten hold roughly 3.4%. The sequenced material came from blood. This sequence joins TRBV20-1 and TRBJ1-2; D call uncertain. This sequence was found in a girl aged 2-17 years with multiple sclerosis. The CDR3 protein is CSARLGIAYGYTF. The CDR3 DNA sequence: TGCAGTGCTAGGTTGGGGATCGCCTATGGCTACACCTTC.